This TCR beta chain was retrieved from a study of blood T cells in healthy people across ages. A remark on this clonotype: The antigen is undetermined.

Study-level findings and limits: The long-lived group displayed more naive CD4+ cells, plus higher diversity, than the aged donors did.

Trimming stripped 2 bases from V and 4 bases from J, with 5 bases between. Germline CDR1 reads MNHEY; CDR2 reads SVGEGT. CDR3 length: 12 residues. Together with a sample-barcoded 5' primer, a J-beta primer mix was included in a second PCR lasting about 7 to 11 cycles. TCRdb processed the 5' RACE reads anew with MiXCR; each CDR3 protein has one entry. Here the sample spans about 1 million distinct CDR3 sequences, around 25% being singletons. The same sample was also used in a study of T cells of mothers and their children.

The receptor's source is a girl aged 2 to 10 in good health. The sequenced sample was blood. The chain joins TRBV6-2 or TRBV6-3 to TRBJ2-5; D gene uncertain. CDR3 loop: CASSYDSETQYF. The CDR3, as DNA: TGTGCCAGCAGTTACGACTCAGAGACCCAGTACTTC.